The 18 T cell receptor beta chains below all came from one sample that was sequenced in a study of shared clonotypes between healthy human individuals. Generated by immunoSEQ multiplex PCR, the TCRdb table keeps only in-frame clones and is missing some. Of about 2,500,000 clones in the sample, around 90% were seen once. The sample was naive CD4+ T cells sorted from blood. Subset given: CD45RA+ positively selected. The source of these receptors is a man younger than 35 in good health.

Comment on this clone: Other DNA variants within this sample encode the same CDR3. The chain uses TRBV28 and TRBJ1-2; weak D call: TRBD1 (6 bases). Trimming shortened V by 5 bases and J by 4 bases, and 11 bases separated the two germline ends. The CDR3 is 13 residues long. Germline V CDR1 and CDR2: MDHEN, SYDVKM. CDR3 protein: CASSPGTPYGYTF. The CDR3 nucleotides read TGTGCCAGCAGTCCTGGGACACCCTATGGCTACACCTTC.

Notes on this clone: Different DNA sequences within this sample yield the same CDR3. The V gene is TRBV5-1, the J gene TRBJ1-4; D gene ambiguous. The V gene lost 0 bases and the J gene lost 3 bases, with 9 bases spanning the gap. The CDR3 contains 15 residues. Germline lookup yields CDR1 SGHRS and CDR2 YFSETQ. The CDR3 coding sequence is TGCGCCAGCAGCTTGGACGGGAGGGCTAATGAAAAACTGTTTTTT. It yields the protein CASSLDGRANEKLFF.

The chain is built from TRBV28 and TRBJ2-7, with a weak D call TRBD1 (5 bases). The CDR3 runs to 12 residues. Per germline, CDR1 MDHEN and CDR2 SYDVKM. Between the trimmed V and J ends, which lost 7 bases and 4 bases, there was a span of 11 bases. CDR3 bases: TGTGCCAGCACCCCAGGGAATTACGAGCAGTACTTC. Residues: CASTPGNYEQYF.

The chain combines TRBV10-3 with TRBJ2-3; the D gene could be TRBD1 or TRBD2 (5 bases each). Germline assignment: CDR1 ENHRY and CDR2 SYGVKD. CDR3 length: 13 amino acids. Deletions cut 6 bases from V and 4 bases from J, with 11 bases between. This chain's CDR3 is CAIRTGTSDTQYF. The CDR3 DNA follows: TGTGCCATCAGGACCGGGACGTCAGATACGCAGTATTTT.

Of note for this clone: Other DNA variants within this sample encode the same CDR3. The rearrangement uses TRBV18 and TRBJ2-7, with 9 nucleotides matching TRBD1. The germline gives CDR1 KGHSH, CDR2 LQKENI. The junction had 0 bases not matched to a gene; V was cut back by 3 bases and J by 0 bases. CDR3 length: 14 amino acids. DNA of the CDR3: TGTGCCAGCTCACCGGGACAGGGCTCCTACGAGCAGTACTTC. It yields the protein CASSPGQGSYEQYF.

The rearrangement uses TRBV30 and TRBJ2-2; tentatively, D is TRBD1 (6 bases). CDR3 length equals 12 residues. Trimming took 3 bases from V and 4 from J, leaving 6 bases between them. The germline CDR1 and CDR2 sequences are GTSNPN and SVGIG (reference sequence). CDR3 amino acids: CAWRGATGELFF. As DNA, the CDR3 is TGTGCCTGGAGGGGGGCCACCGGGGAGCTGTTTTTT.

The J gene is TRBJ1-1, the V gene TRBV7-8, with 8 bases identical to TRBD1. CDR1 and CDR2 from the germline V gene are SGHVS and FQNEAQ. V lost 5 bases and J lost 0; bases outside the gene matches: 8. This CDR3 comprises 16 residues. The DNA of the CDR3 is TGTGCCAGCAGCCCGGGCGCAGGGGGCATGAACACTGAAGCTTTCTTT. Its protein is CASSPGAGGMNTEAFF.

This chain connects TRBV11-2 to TRBJ2-7; D remains ambiguous. There are 13 residues in the CDR3. The V and J ends lost 4 bases and 7 bases respectively, with 14 bases between them. CDR1 is SGHAT, CDR2 FQNNGV, per germline. The CDR3 DNA sequence: TGTGCCAGCAGCTCGCAGGCGGATGGGGAGCAGTACTTC. This encodes CASSSQADGEQYF.

Only one count was recorded for this clone. The chain links TRBV5-1 to TRBJ2-1; D is undetermined. Trimming took 4 bases from V and 8 from J, leaving 13 bases between them. The germline V gene encodes CDR1 SGHRS and CDR2 YFSETQ. The CDR3 runs to 13 residues. The chain's CDR3 is CASSRKDPYEQFF. The CDR3 nucleotides read TGCGCCAGCAGCCGCAAGGATCCCTATGAGCAGTTCTTC.

This chain connects TRBV30 to TRBJ1-2; TRBD1 is a possible D gene (6 bases). The ends were cut back, 2 bases at V and 4 bases at J, with 14 bases in the middle. Germline CDR1 and CDR2: GTSNPN and SVGIG (reference sequence). The CDR3 runs 14 residues. CDR3 coding DNA: TGTGCCTGGAGTATCCAGGGGATCGGCTATGGCTACACCTTC. Its translation: CAWSIQGIGYGYTF.

This chain connects TRBV11-3 to TRBJ2-7, with 10 positions matching TRBD1. V dropped 4 bases and J dropped 5; count of bases not matched to a gene: 5. CDR3 length equals 14 residues. Germline values: CDR1 SGHNT, CDR2 YENEEA. As DNA, the CDR3 is TGTGCCAGCAGCTCCGGGACAGGGGAAAACGAGCAGTACTTC. Translation gives CASSSGTGENEQYF.

The chain is built from TRBV9 and TRBJ1-4; TRBD1 might be the D (6 bases). Trimming shortened V by 0 bases and J by 8 bases, and 14 bases separated the two germline ends. This CDR3 spans 15 amino acids. Germline CDR1 reads SGDLS; CDR2 reads YYNGEE. The CDR3 loop reads CASSVAGVPLEKLFF. CDR3 coding DNA: TGTGCCAGCAGCGTAGCAGGGGTTCCGCTCGAAAAACTGTTTTTT.

The V gene is TRBV6-1, the J gene TRBJ2-7, with D unclear. Per the germline V gene, CDR1 is MNHNS and CDR2 is SASEGT. With 4 bases removed from V and 5 bases from J, the gap between germline ends came to 9 bases. The CDR3 contains 12 residues. The CDR3 sequence: CASSVEAHEQYF. The DNA of the CDR3 is TGTGCCAGCAGTGTCGAGGCCCACGAGCAGTACTTC.

This chain links TRBV6-1 with TRBJ2-7; D remains ambiguous. The CDR3 spans 13 residues. Looked up from germline, CDR1 is MNHNS and CDR2 is SASEGT. V shed 2 bases and J shed 4 bases, with 9 bases lying between them. The CDR3 is CASSEQQLYEQYF. CDR3 DNA: TGTGCCAGCAGTGAACAACAGCTATACGAGCAGTACTTC.

V gene TRBV2 combines with J gene TRBJ1-2; TRBD1 matches at 7 bases. Trimming cost V 5 bases and J 6 bases; bases outside gene matches: 6. Per germline, CDR1 SNHLY and CDR2 FYNNEI. The CDR3 sequence is 13 residues long. The CDR3 DNA reads as TGTGCCAGCAGTCCGGACAGGAGCGATGGCTACACCTTC. Translation gives CASSPDRSDGYTF.

The genes are TRBV12-2 and TRBJ2-7. TRBV12-2 corresponds to a pseudogene. CDR3 length: 20 residues. CDR3 sequence reads: CASRLDGPLDCASSSYEQYF. CDR3 bases: TGTGCAAGTCGCTTAGACGGCCCATTGGATTGCGCCTCAAGCTCCTACGAGCAGTACTTC.

The rearrangement uses TRBV6-5 and TRBJ1-1, with a weak D call TRBD1 (5 bases). The CDR3 runs 13 residues. V dropped 0 bases and J dropped 9 bases, with 11 bases sitting between them. CDR1 and CDR2 from the germline V gene are MNHEY and SVGAGI. CDR3 sequence: CASSYSVRGQAFF. The DNA of the CDR3 is TGTGCCAGCAGTTACTCCGTGAGGGGCCAAGCTTTCTTT.

The chain recombines TRBV21-1 with TRBJ2-2. TRBV21-1 is recorded as a pseudogene. This CDR3 region has 17 residues. CDR3 residues: CASSKALEMGYSGELFF. The CDR3 DNA follows: TGTGCCAGCAGCAAAGCGCTGGAAATGGGATATTCCGGGGAGCTGTTTTTT.